These 8 T cell receptor beta chains came from one sample sequenced in a study of blood T cell repertoires in COVID-19. The table came from immunoSEQ multiplex PCR; TCRdb's copy has only in-frame clones and leaves some out. The data contain 200,000 to 300,000 clones, approximately 88% of them seen just once; the ten biggest clones take up 2.5% to 3%. Specimen: PBMCs or T cells enriched from blood (not recorded which). These TCRs come from a woman aged 25 to 39 with acute COVID-19.

The table lists this clone with a count of one. The chain uses TRBV11-2 and TRBJ1-2; 10 nucleotides align to TRBD1. CDR1 and CDR2 from the germline V gene are SGHAT and FQNNGV. This CDR3 has 14 amino acids. The J segment lost 4 bases and the V segment lost 1 base, leaving 0 bases of the junction unmatched. In DNA, the CDR3 is TGTGCCAGCAGCTTAGGACAGGGGGCCTATGGCTACACCTTC. Translated, it gives CASSLGQGAYGYTF. Combining the CDR3 with reference TRBV11-2 and TRBJ1-2 gives the whole variable domain EAGVAQSPRYKIIEKRQSVAFWCNPISGHATLYWYQQILGQGPKLLIQFQNNGVVDDSQLPKDRFSAERLKGVDSTLKIQPAKLEDSAVYLCASSLGQGAYGYTFGSGTRLTVV.

The rearrangement joins TRBV19 to TRBJ1-5; 9 bases map to TRBD1. Trimming took 2 bases from V and 9 from J; bases not matched to a gene: 5. Per germline, CDR1 LNHDA and CDR2 SQIVND (reference sequence). There are 14 residues in the CDR3. CDR3 in amino acids: CASSIWGGQGPQHF. CDR3 in DNA: TGTGCCAGTAGTATATGGGGGGGACAGGGGCCCCAGCATTTT. The full variable domain, in which reference TRBV19 and TRBJ1-5 provide the parts outside the CDR3, is DGGITQSPKYLFRKEGQNVTLSCEQNLNHDAMYWYRQDPGQGLRLIYYSQIVNDFQKGDIAEGYSVSREKKESFPLTVTSAQKNPTAFYLCASSIWGGQGPQHFGDGTRLSIL.

The rearrangement joins TRBV4-3 to TRBJ1-1; D is unclear. V was pared by 4 bases and J by 1 base, with 7 bases between. This CDR3 contains 13 residues. Germline CDR1 LGHNA, CDR2 YSLEER. The CDR3 region is CASSRSQNTEAFF. CDR3 sequence (DNA): TGCGCCAGCAGCCGGTCACAGAACACTGAAGCTTTCTTT.

V and J are TRBV27 and TRBJ1-6, with 11 bases identical to TRBD1. CDR1 is MNHEY and CDR2 is SMNVEV in the germline V gene (reference sequence). The CDR3 is 19 amino acids. The J segment lost 8 bases and the V segment lost 7 bases, leaving 19 bases of the junction unmatched. DNA of the CDR3: TGTGCCAGCACCCTCCTCGGTCCGTTAGGACAGGGGGCCTATTCACCCCTCCACTTT. Encoded protein: CASTLLGPLGQGAYSPLHF.

For this clone: In the same sample, other DNA sequences code for this CDR3. This sequence joins TRBV4-3 and TRBJ1-1; D is unclear. CDR3 size: 14 residues. Germline lookup yields CDR1 LGHNA and CDR2 YSLEER. Trimming pared 1 base from V and 1 base from J, leaving 7 bases between. The CDR3 sequence: CASSQVEGNTEAFF. DNA of the CDR3: TGCGCCAGCAGCCAAGTTGAGGGGAACACTGAAGCTTTCTTT.

In its sample, this clone was seen once. This chain uses TRBV7-9 with TRBJ1-1; D might be TRBD1 (6 bases). Per germline, CDR1 SEHNR and CDR2 FQNEAQ (reference sequence). Trimming stripped 3 bases from V and 1 base from J, with 9 bases between. This CDR3 is built from 14 residues. The chain's CDR3 is CASSFSGQNTEAFF. The CDR3 nucleotides read TGTGCCAGCAGCTTCTCGGGACAGAACACTGAAGCTTTCTTT.

The V call is TRBV24-1, the J call TRBJ1-4; 7 nucleotides agree with TRBD1. V shed 4 bases, J shed 2 bases, and the junction held 3 bases outside the gene matches. Germline V CDR1 and CDR2: KGHDR, SFDVKD. The CDR3 contains 15 residues. The CDR3 nucleotides are TGTGCCACCAGTGAGACAGGGAACACTAATGAAAAACTGTTTTTT. Translating gives CATSETGNTNEKLFF.

This clone appeared a single time. This chain joins TRBV4-3 and TRBJ1-1, with 9 bases matching TRBD1. Trimming at V came to 0 bases and at J to 5 bases, leaving 10 bases not matched to a gene. This CDR3 region has 17 residues. Germline CDR1 reads LGHNA; CDR2 reads YSLEER. This chain's CDR3 is CASSQDPQGAEGTEAFF. CDR3 coding DNA: TGCGCCAGCAGCCAAGATCCACAGGGGGCAGAGGGAACTGAAGCTTTCTTT.